The sequence of this TCR beta chain was determined in a study of shared clonotypes between healthy human individuals. This clone was counted once. Profiled with immunoSEQ multiplex PCR; TCRdb holds only in-frame clones, not every one. The top ten hold about 1.5% of the sample, which has about 2.1 million clones, roughly 91% seen once. V was clipped by 1 base and J by 1 base, with 11 bases between them. The CDR3 is made up of 15 amino acids. The germline V gene encodes CDR1 SGHRS and CDR2 YFSETQ. Naivety among CD8 cells was defined by CD45RO negativity and positive CCR7 selection, thereby excluding terminally differentiated effector memory CD45RA+ cells.

The TCR comes from a man younger than 35 in good health. Some clones in this sample may be carry-over from other donors' samples. The specimen sequenced was naive CD8+ T cells from PBMCs. V usage is TRBV5-1 and J usage is TRBJ1-1, with a weak D call TRBD1 (5 bases). The DNA for the CDR3 is TGCGCCAGCAGCTTGTTCGGGGGTGCGAACACTGAAGCTTTCTTT. Translated: CASSLFGGANTEAFF.